This T cell receptor (beta chain) is drawn from a study of T cell responses to AZD1222 COVID-19 vaccine. Assay: immunoSEQ multiplex PCR; the TCRdb copy retains only in-frame clones and omits some. Found here are over 85,000 clones, roughly nine tenths of them singletons; the top ten hold roughly 13%. CDR3 length: 13 residues. The germline V gene encodes CDR1 MNHEY and CDR2 SMNVEV (reference sequence). Trimming cost V 5 bases and J 7 bases; bases outside gene matches: 7. The sequences come from peripheral blood, collected on day 0 of AZD1222 vaccination. This sequence originates from an adult in good health. This chain connects TRBV27 to TRBJ1-2; 7 bases fit TRBD1. As DNA, the CDR3 is TGTGCCAGCAGTCCAGGACAGGTCGGTGGCTACACCTTC. Amino acids: CASSPGQVGGYTF.